This T cell receptor (beta chain) is drawn from a study of identical twins. In TCRdb, the 5' RACE reads were re-called with MiXCR into one record per CDR3 protein. Among about 520,000 distinct CDR3 sequences, less than 25% were seen once, and the ten largest hold roughly 0.91%. This clonotype showed up just a few times. The antigen remains unidentified. Findings of the study overall: There is a chance that invariant MAIT and iNKT cells partially muddied zero-insertion analyses.

Germline V gene data show CDR1 as SGHTA and CDR2 as FQGNSA. V gave up 2 bases and J gave up 7 bases, with 9 bases separating them. The CDR3 is made up of 14 amino acids. The sample was also reused in another study, on T cells expressing NK-cell markers.

The receptor was derived from a woman aged 18-29 years in good health. The V gene is TRBV7-2, the J gene TRBJ1-6; D ambiguous. The sequenced sample was CD4+ T cells sorted from blood. CDR3 DNA sequence: TGTGCCAGCAGCTTAACGCCGAGAAATTCACCCCTCCACTTT. This encodes CASSLTPRNSPLHF.